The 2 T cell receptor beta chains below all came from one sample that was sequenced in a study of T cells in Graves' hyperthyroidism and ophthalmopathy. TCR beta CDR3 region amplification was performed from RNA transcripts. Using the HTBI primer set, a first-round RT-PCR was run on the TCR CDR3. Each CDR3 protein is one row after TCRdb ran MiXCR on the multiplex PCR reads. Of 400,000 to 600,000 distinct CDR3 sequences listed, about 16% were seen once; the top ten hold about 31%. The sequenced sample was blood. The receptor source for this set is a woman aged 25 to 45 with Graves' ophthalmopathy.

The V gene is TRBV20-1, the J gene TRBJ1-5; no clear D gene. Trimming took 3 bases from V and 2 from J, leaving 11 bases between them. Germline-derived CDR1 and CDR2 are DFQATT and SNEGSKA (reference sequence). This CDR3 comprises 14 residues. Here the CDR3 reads CSASLGPGNQPQHF. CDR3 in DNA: TGCAGTGCTAGTTTGGGCCCCGGCAATCAGCCCCAGCATTTT.

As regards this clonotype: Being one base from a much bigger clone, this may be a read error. Here the CDR3 DNA reads TGTGCCAGTAGTATGGGACTCGGGGGAAGTATTAACAATGGGCAGTTCTTC. Amino acid sequence: CASSMGLGGSINNGQFF. The rearrangement links TRBV19 to TRBJ2-1; D perhaps matches TRBD2 (6 bases). This CDR3 is 17 amino acids long. Germline-derived CDR1 and CDR2 are LNHDA and SQIVND (reference sequence).